Sequencing of this T cell receptor beta chain was carried out in a study of cytomegalovirus exposure and HLA in healthy donors. Germline values: CDR1 LNHDA, CDR2 SQIVND (reference sequence). After removal of 4 bases from V and 6 bases from J, the junction contained 14 bases not matched to a gene. This CDR3 contains 16 residues. PCR amplification relied on 60 Vbeta primers (plus 13 Jbeta primers). Only in-frame clones appear in the TCRdb table, and some are missing; sequencing was by immunoSEQ multiplex PCR. Of roughly 97,000 clones in the sample, around 10% were seen once. Notes on this clone: What it binds is unknown.

Study observations and caveats: Clonal expansion, a later analysis showed, was greater in HLA-associated TCR beta chains than in equally common others. It was reported that TCR beta sequences correctly inferred the HLA-A and HLA-B alleles for most subjects. As immune exposure information, only CMV serostatus was available. A few CMV-associated chains proved CMV antigen-specific in vitro.

The sequencing input was PBMCs. The rearrangement links TRBV19 to TRBJ2-7, with 8 bases identical to TRBD1. This clonotype was obtained from a man between 45 and 60 years old in good health and CMV-seropositive. CDR3 protein: CASSKGSGQGPREQYF. The CDR3 DNA follows: TGTGCCAGTAGTAAGGGATCCGGACAGGGACCTCGCGAGCAGTACTTC. Using reference TRBV19 and TRBJ2-7 for the parts outside the CDR3, the full variable domain is DGGITQSPKYLFRKEGQNVTLSCEQNLNHDAMYWYRQDPGQGLRLIYYSQIVNDFQKGDIAEGYSVSREKKESFPLTVTSAQKNPTAFYLCASSKGSGQGPREQYFGPGTRLTVT.